One sample yielded the 21 T cell receptor beta chains listed below, sequenced in a study of OX40 agonist ivuxolimab in advanced cancers. This table comes from immunoSEQ multiplex PCR, and its TCRdb copy is limited to in-frame clones, with some not included. The data contain under 65,000 clones, 89% of them singletons. Sequencing used CD4+ or CD8+ T cells sorted from blood, obtained in a trial of the OX40 agonist ivuxolimab. These receptors came from an adult with an advanced solid tumor such as melanoma, head and neck, liver or kidney cancer.

V is TRBV9 and J is TRBJ2-1; 8 nucleotides agree with TRBD2. The germline gives CDR1 SGDLS, CDR2 YYNGEE. This CDR3 spans 15 amino acids. J was trimmed by 8 bases and V by 3 bases; bases with no gene match: 10. CDR3 sequence reads: CASSDSGTPGDEQFF. The CDR3 bases are TGTGCCAGCAGCGATAGCGGGACCCCGGGAGATGAGCAGTTCTTC.

CDR3 DNA: TGCGCCAGCAGCCAGGGGGGGCTGGACGGCTACACCTTC. It translates to CASSQGGLDGYTF. The V and J genes are TRBV4-1 and TRBJ1-2; tentative D call: TRBD1 (6 bases). CDR1 is MGHRA, CDR2 YSYEKL, per germline. The CDR3 spans 13 residues. Between the trimmed V and J ends, which lost 3 bases and 8 bases, there was a span of 13 bases.

This CDR3 reads CASSLWGGADGYTF. DNA of the CDR3: TGTGCCAGCAGCTTGTGGGGGGGCGCGGATGGCTACACCTTC. The chain links TRBV5-4 to TRBJ1-2, with a possible D match to TRBD1 (6 bases). The CDR3 is 14 residues long. The V end was cut by 1 base, the J end by 6 bases, with 13 bases between. Germline lookup yields CDR1 SGHNT and CDR2 YYREEE (reference sequence).

J is TRBJ2-7 and V is TRBV21-1; no check of the table's D call, TRBD1, against the DNA was made. TRBV21-1 is listed as a pseudogene. The CDR3 spans 11 residues. The CDR3 coding sequence is TGTGCCAGCAGCGCCGGACAGAGGCAGTACGTC. Its translation is CASSAGQRQYV.

The CDR3 protein is CASSAGTSGSGIQYF. The CDR3 nucleotides read TGTGCCAGCAGTGCCGGGACTAGCGGGAGCGGCATTCAGTACTTC. The J gene is TRBJ2-4, the V gene TRBV27, with TRBD2 matching over 14 bases. The CDR3 is made up of 15 amino acids. In germline, CDR1 is MNHEY, CDR2 SMNVEV (reference sequence). V lost 5 bases, J lost 9 bases, and 6 bases stayed unmatched.

This clone has a single count. The gene calls are TRBV7-8 and TRBJ2-7; 11 bases are shared with TRBD1. Trimming at V came to 11 bases and at J to 1 base, leaving 4 bases not matched to a gene. This CDR3 region has 13 residues. Germline CDR1 SGHVS, CDR2 FQNEAQ. The CDR3 DNA sequence: TGTGCCGGGGGACAGGGGGGATCCTACGAGCAGTACTTC. This gives the protein CAGGQGGSYEQYF.

The J gene is TRBJ2-1, the V gene TRBV28, with D uncertain. CDR3 size: 15 residues. Germline lookup yields CDR1 MDHEN and CDR2 SYDVKM. V was trimmed by 7 bases and J by 8 bases, leaving 21 bases between them. DNA of the CDR3: TGTGCCAGCACTAGGAGCCCGGCTAGGTCCGATGAGCAGTTCTTC. It yields the protein CASTRSPARSDEQFF.

The genes are TRBV27 and TRBJ1-1; perhaps TRBD1 as D (5 bases). The CDR3 spans 15 residues. The ends were cut back, 5 bases at V and 1 base at J, with 14 bases in the middle. Germline V gene sequence: CDR1 MNHEY, CDR2 SMNVEV (reference sequence). The CDR3 loop is CASSPTGGENTEAFF. The DNA for the CDR3 is TGTGCCAGCAGTCCTACGGGGGGGGAGAACACTGAAGCTTTCTTT.

The V call is TRBV30, the J call TRBJ1-1; D call uncertain. Germline CDR1 and CDR2: GTSNPN and SVGIG (reference sequence). The CDR3 consists of 13 residues. V was cut by 3 bases and J by 5 bases, with 13 bases left in between. CDR3 nucleotide sequence: TGTGCCTGGAGCCCCAGCGGGCGGACTGAAGCTTTCTTT. As protein: CAWSPSGRTEAFF.

The chain uses TRBV4-2 and TRBJ1-1; D is unresolved. CDR1 and CDR2 (germline): LGHNA, YNFKEQ. This CDR3 has 13 residues. V dropped 2 bases and J dropped 2 bases, with 6 bases sitting between them. The CDR3 protein is CASSQWRNTEAFF. The CDR3 nucleotides read TGTGCCAGCAGCCAATGGAGAAACACTGAAGCTTTCTTT.

This chain connects TRBV19 to TRBJ2-1; 8 bases match TRBD2. The CDR3 runs to 12 residues. The germline V gene encodes CDR1 LNHDA and CDR2 SQIVND (reference sequence). J was trimmed by 12 bases and V by 7 bases; bases with no gene match: 8. CDR3 sequence reads: CASTSGSTGQFF. The CDR3 DNA is TGTGCCAGTACGAGCGGGAGTACTGGGCAGTTCTTC.

The chain links TRBV7-9 to TRBJ2-1; D not certain. The V gene's germline CDR1 is SEHNR and CDR2 FQNEAQ (reference sequence). The CDR3 length is 14 residues. The germline V and J ends were trimmed by 1 base and 9 bases, with 13 bases remaining between them. CDR3 coding DNA: TGTGCCAGCAGCTTAGAGGTGGGATACGTTGAGCAGTTCTTC. Its protein product is CASSLEVGYVEQFF.

This clone was counted once. In DNA form, the CDR3 reads TGCGCCAGCAGCCGTTTGGGACAGGGGGCTGGAAACACCATATATTTT. It encodes CASSRLGQGAGNTIYF. J is TRBJ1-3 and V is TRBV4-3; 11 nucleotides match TRBD1. After removal of 4 bases from V and 2 bases from J, the junction contained 4 bases not matched to a gene. The CDR3 extends over 16 amino acids. The germline gives CDR1 LGHNA, CDR2 YSLEER.

The chain recombines TRBV4-1 with TRBJ1-1; D may be TRBD1 (6 bases). The CDR3 sequence is 16 residues long. The V gene lost 5 bases and the J gene lost 0 bases, with 16 bases spanning the gap. Germline CDR1 reads MGHRA; CDR2 reads YSYEKL. CDR3 protein: CASSNGEGELNTEAFF. The CDR3, as DNA: TGCGCCAGCAGCAACGGGGAGGGGGAACTGAACACTGAAGCTTTCTTT.

The chain combines TRBV2 with TRBJ2-7; a possible D gene is TRBD1 (5 bases). V was shortened by 2 bases and J by 6 bases, with 5 bases between the two germline ends. Per the germline V gene, CDR1 is SNHLY and CDR2 is FYNNEI. The length of the CDR3 is 11 residues. CDR3 DNA sequence: TGTGCCAGCAGTGAAAGGGGCGAGCAGTACGTC. It is translated as CASSERGEQYV.

Comments on this clone: One end of the junction fails to match germline, which may point to a read error. The V and J genes are TRBV7-7 and TRBJ1-3; D not certain. The CDR3 consists of 14 residues. Germline V gene data show CDR1 as SSHAT and CDR2 as FNYEAQ (reference sequence). Here the CDR3 DNA reads TGTGCCAGCAGCTTAGAAGGCACTGGGAACACCATATATTTT. Translated: CASSLEGTGNTIYF.

This chain connects TRBV15 to TRBJ2-2; D call uncertain. CDR1 and CDR2 from the germline V gene are LNHNV and YYDKDF (reference sequence). The CDR3 loop spans 13 amino acids. V lost 2 bases to trimming and J lost 4 bases, with 5 bases between them. The CDR3 DNA follows: TGTGCCACCAGCAGATCCCGCACCGGGGAGCTGTTTTTT. Its translation: CATSRSRTGELFF.

This clone has just one count. The V call is TRBV9, the J call TRBJ2-7, with a tentative D call TRBD2 (6 bases). Germline CDR1 and CDR2: SGDLS and YYNGEE. This CDR3 is 13 amino acids long. CDR3 in DNA: TGTGCATCGGCGGGGCAGGGCTCGGACGAGCAGTACTTC. It codes for CASAGQGSDEQYF.

This clone was detected only a few times. V gene TRBV11-2 combines with J gene TRBJ2-3; TRBD2 matches at 7 bases. CDR1 and CDR2 (germline): SGHAT, FQNNGV. V shed 1 base and J 2 bases; nucleotides not matched to a gene: 15. This CDR3 region has 19 residues. CDR3 amino acids: CASSLVHMSTAGPTDTQYF. In DNA, the CDR3 is TGTGCCAGCAGCTTAGTTCATATGTCCACAGCGGGGCCCACAGATACGCAGTATTTT.

In its sample, this clone was seen a few times. The chain employs TRBV7-6 and TRBJ2-1; D is ambiguous. V shed 4 bases and J shed 0 bases, with 10 bases lying between them. Per germline, CDR1 SGHVS and CDR2 FNYEAQ. This CDR3 is built from 15 residues. DNA for the CDR3: TGTGCCAGCAGCTCGGACCTGAGCTCCTACAATGAGCAGTTCTTC. It yields the protein CASSSDLSSYNEQFF.

The chain links TRBV19 to TRBJ2-1; 7 bases map to TRBD2. The CDR3 covers 17 residues. Germline V gene data show CDR1 as LNHDA and CDR2 as SQIVND (reference sequence). Unmatched junction bases numbered 13, after V lost 6 bases and J lost 2 bases. The CDR3 region has the DNA TGTGCCAGTAGCTGGACTAGTTACGAGGTCCCCTACAATGAGCAGTTCTTC. Translated: CASSWTSYEVPYNEQFF.